The 32 T cell receptor beta chains reported below all come from one sample, sequenced in a study of cytomegalovirus exposure and HLA in healthy donors. The PCR had 60 Vbeta and 13 Jbeta primers. Clones were read by immunoSEQ multiplex PCR, and TCRdb kept only the in-frame ones, dropping some. Seen here are about 180,000 clones, roughly 87% observed once, and the top ten hold more than 1.5%. Sequencing was performed on PBMCs. These receptors came from a man between 35 and 55 years old in good health and CMV-seronegative.

The rearrangement uses TRBV7-3 and TRBJ2-5, with 9 nucleotides matching TRBD2. Germline CDR1 reads SGHTA; CDR2 reads FQGTGA. V dropped 2 bases and J dropped 2; count of bases not matched to a gene: 9. The CDR3 covers 17 residues. The CDR3 DNA follows: TGTGCCAGCAGCTTAGGGGCAGCGGGGGGCGGACAAGAGACCCAGTACTTC. Residues: CASSLGAAGGGQETQYF.

The V gene is TRBV27, the J gene TRBJ1-2, with 9 bases that match TRBD1. The CDR3 contains 15 residues. The trim removed 0 bases at V and 4 bases at J, leaving 3 bases unmatched. Germline V gives CDR1 MNHEY, CDR2 SMNVEV (reference sequence). The CDR3 sequence: CASSLSSGQGYGYTF. The CDR3 DNA follows: TGTGCCAGCAGTTTATCGTCGGGACAGGGCTATGGCTACACCTTC.

The chain couples TRBV18 to TRBJ1-1, with 8 bases matching TRBD1. Germline loops: CDR1 KGHSH, CDR2 LQKENI. The V segment lost 5 bases and the J segment 7 bases; nucleotides outside the gene matches: 6. CDR3 length equals 13 residues. CDR3 coding DNA: TGTGCCAGCTCATCAGGACAGGGCCTTGAAGCTTTCTTT. The encoded protein is CASSSGQGLEAFF.

The sample holds a few counts of this clone. This rearrangement joins TRBV11-2 to TRBJ2-1, with 9 bases aligning to TRBD2. Germline V CDR1 and CDR2: SGHAT, FQNNGV. The CDR3 runs 16 residues. J gave up 5 bases and V 1 base, and 6 bases lay outside the gene matches. In DNA, the CDR3 is TGTGCCAGCAGCTTAGGGGGCGGGAGGGTGAACAATGAGCAGTTCTTC. Translation: CASSLGGGRVNNEQFF. Full variable domain (rest looked up from reference TRBV11-2 and TRBJ2-1): EAGVAQSPRYKIIEKRQSVAFWCNPISGHATLYWYQQILGQGPKLLIQFQNNGVVDDSQLPKDRFSAERLKGVDSTLKIQPAKLEDSAVYLCASSLGGGRVNNEQFFGPGTRLTVL.

The J gene is TRBJ2-7, the V gene TRBV11-2; D gene ambiguous. Germline V gene lookup returns CDR1 SGHAT and CDR2 FQNNGV. V lost 5 bases, J lost 3 bases, and 8 bases lay in between. The CDR3 covers 12 residues. The CDR3 bases are TGTGCCAGCAGCCTCTTCGTCTACGAGCAGTACTTC. Its translation is CASSLFVYEQYF.

The chain employs TRBV7-2 and TRBJ2-7, with D maybe TRBD2 (7 bases). Trimming left V 8 bases short and J 4 bases short, with 18 bases between. The CDR3 has 14 residues. Germline V lookup: CDR1 SGHTA, CDR2 FQGNSA. The CDR3 region is CASGPARGGYEQYF. The DNA for the CDR3 is TGTGCCAGCGGGCCCGCAAGGGGGGGGTACGAGCAGTACTTC.

The chain combines TRBV21-1 with TRBJ2-7; TRBD2, the D gene given by the table, was not confirmed from the DNA. TRBV21-1 is deemed a pseudogene. This CDR3 is 18 amino acids long. CDR3 nucleotide sequence: TGTGCCAGCAGCAAACGAGGGGGACTAGCGGGAGAAGGGTACGAGCAGTACTTC. This translates into CASSKRGGLAGEGYEQYF.

Here the CDR3 DNA reads TGTGCCAGCAGCTTAAGAGGGGACAGGGTGGGCACAGATACGCAGTATTTT. It translates to CASSLRGDRVGTDTQYF. The genes are TRBV7-2 and TRBJ2-3; 9 positions match TRBD1. Germline V gene sequence: CDR1 SGHTA, CDR2 FQGNSA. CDR3 length: 17 residues. Trimming removed 2 bases from V and 1 base from J; junction bases left unmatched: 7.

The V and J genes are TRBV28 and TRBJ1-4, with D tentatively TRBD1 (5 bases). Trimming pared 3 bases from V and 8 bases from J, leaving 16 bases between. Germline V gene sequence: CDR1 MDHEN, CDR2 SYDVKM. The CDR3 consists of 15 residues. As DNA, the CDR3 is TGTGCCAGCAGTTTTGGGGCCCAGGGAGGCGAAAAACTGTTTTTT. This sequence encodes CASSFGAQGGEKLFF.

The V gene is TRBV27, the J gene TRBJ2-7, with D unresolved. Trimming stripped 5 bases from V and 6 bases from J, with 23 bases between. This CDR3 is built from 16 residues. Germline V gene sequence: CDR1 MNHEY, CDR2 SMNVEV (reference sequence). This CDR3 reads CASSPLRPTMGPEQYF. The CDR3 bases are TGTGCCAGCAGTCCCCTCCGCCCGACAATGGGTCCCGAGCAGTACTTC.

This chain connects TRBV29-1 to TRBJ2-3; the D gene is possibly TRBD2 (6 bases). This CDR3 is 14 amino acids long. The germline V and J ends were trimmed by 5 bases and 0 bases, with 12 bases remaining between them. Per the germline V gene, CDR1 is SQVTM and CDR2 is ANQGSEA. The CDR3 is CSVRRAGSTDTQYF. The CDR3 region has the DNA TGCAGCGTTCGTAGGGCGGGGAGCACAGATACGCAGTATTTT.

Regarding this clone: One end of the junction fails to match germline, which may point to a read error. This same CDR3 is encoded by further DNA sequences in the sample. This chain links TRBV11-2 with TRBJ1-1, with a possible D match to TRBD1 (5 bases). Germline V gene lookup returns CDR1 SGHAT and CDR2 FQNNGV. The CDR3 is 14 amino acids. This chain's CDR3 is CASSLGQLNTEAFF. The CDR3 region has the DNA TGTGCCAGCAGCTTAGGACAGTTAAACACTGAGGCTTTCTTT. Using reference TRBV11-2 and TRBJ1-1 for the parts outside the CDR3, the full variable domain is EAGVAQSPRYKIIEKRQSVAFWCNPISGHATLYWYQQILGQGPKLLIQFQNNGVVDDSQLPKDRFSAERLKGVDSTLKIQPAKLEDSAVYLCASSLGQLNTEAFFGQGTRLTVV.

The chain uses TRBV30 and TRBJ2-3, with 8 bases lining up with TRBD2. The ends lost 5 bases at V and 2 bases at J; junction bases unmatched: 3. There are 13 residues in the CDR3. Germline loops: CDR1 GTSNPN, CDR2 SVGIG (reference sequence). The CDR3 region is CAWGSGITDTQYF. Written as DNA, the CDR3 is TGTGCCTGGGGTAGCGGGATCACAGATACGCAGTATTTT. The variable domain in full, with the rest retrieved from reference TRBV30 and TRBJ2-3, is SQTIHQWPATLVQPVGSPLSLECTVEGTSNPNLYWYRQAAGRGLQLLFYSVGIGQISSEVPQNLSASRPQDRQFILSSKKLLLSDSGFYLCAWGSGITDTQYFGPGTRLTVL.

The chain is built from TRBV7-9 and TRBJ1-2; tentatively, D is TRBD1 (5 bases). This CDR3 has 14 residues. V lost 7 bases, J lost 6 bases, and 18 bases lay in between. Germline V gene data show CDR1 as SEHNR and CDR2 as FQNEAQ (reference sequence). Here the CDR3 DNA reads TGTGCCAGCACCCAAGGGTCCAGGGCGGATGGCTACACCTTC. It translates to CASTQGSRADGYTF.

This rearrangement joins TRBV5-1 to TRBJ1-4; tentative D call: TRBD1 (5 bases). CDR3 length: 16 amino acids. In germline, CDR1 is SGHRS, CDR2 YFSETQ. V gave up 0 bases and J gave up 0 bases, with 9 bases separating them. Written as DNA, the CDR3 is TGCGCCAGCAGCTTGGGGGGACTGGCAACTAATGAAAAACTGTTTTTT. Amino acids: CASSLGGLATNEKLFF.

V usage is TRBV18 and J usage is TRBJ1-1; 7 nucleotides agree with TRBD1. The CDR3 extends over 13 amino acids. V lost 9 bases and J lost 1; bases outside the gene matches: 5. Germline V gene data show CDR1 as KGHSH and CDR2 as LQKENI. The DNA of the CDR3 is TGTGCCAGTGTCGGACAGGAGAACACTGAAGCTTTCTTT. Protein product: CASVGQENTEAFF.

This sequence joins TRBV5-1 and TRBJ2-2; 7 bases align to TRBD2. CDR3 length: 15 residues. CDR1 and CDR2 from the germline V gene are SGHRS and YFSETQ. J gave up 1 base and V 4 bases, and 4 bases lay outside the gene matches. Here the CDR3 DNA reads TGCGCCAGCAGCCCGAGCGGGAAGAACACCGGGGAGCTGTTTTTT. Translated, it gives CASSPSGKNTGELFF.

The chain is built from TRBV7-9 and TRBJ1-6, with a weak D call TRBD1 (5 bases). Germline V gene lookup returns CDR1 SEHNR and CDR2 FQNEAQ (reference sequence). CDR3 length equals 13 residues. Trimming removed 2 bases at V and 9 bases at J, with 8 bases between. This CDR3 reads CASSLIQGSPLHF. In DNA form, the CDR3 reads TGTGCCAGCAGCTTAATTCAGGGTTCACCCCTCCACTTT.

V and J are TRBV19 and TRBJ2-5, with TRBD1 matching 7 bases. Looked up from germline, CDR1 is LNHDA and CDR2 is SQIVND (reference sequence). Losses at the gene ends were 5 bases for V and 2 bases for J; bases not matched to a gene: 2. The CDR3 loop spans 13 amino acids. CDR3 sequence reads: CASSAQGQETQYF. The CDR3 DNA reads TGTGCCAGTAGTGCACAGGGGCAAGAGACCCAGTACTTC.

This clone came up a few times. The chain employs TRBV2 and TRBJ2-1, with 15 bases that match TRBD2. Germline values: CDR1 SNHLY, CDR2 FYNNEI. The CDR3 extends over 18 amino acids. Germline trimming cut 0 bases from V and 6 bases from J; bases unmatched to any gene: 6. The chain's CDR3 is CASSEAWTSGRAGNEQFF. The CDR3 region has the DNA TGTGCCAGCAGTGAAGCCTGGACTAGCGGGAGGGCCGGCAATGAGCAGTTCTTC.

The chain carries TRBV27 and TRBJ1-2, with 9 bases identical to TRBD1. Germline V gene sequence: CDR1 MNHEY, CDR2 SMNVEV (reference sequence). J gave up 3 bases and V 5 bases, and 7 bases lay outside the gene matches. The CDR3 is 15 amino acids. CDR3 sequence reads: CASSPGTGLDYGYTF. CDR3 sequence (DNA): TGTGCCAGCAGTCCGGGGACAGGGCTTGACTATGGCTACACCTTC.

In nucleotides, the CDR3 is TGCGCCAGCAGCTTGGCGGTCTTGGGGGCGAACACTGAAGCTTTCTTT. It specifies CASSLAVLGANTEAFF. The V and J genes are TRBV5-1 and TRBJ1-1, with TRBD1 as a possible D gene (6 bases). Trimming removed 0 bases at V and 1 base at J, with 13 bases between. CDR1 is SGHRS, CDR2 YFSETQ, per germline. CDR3 length: 16 amino acids.

The rearrangement uses TRBV11-3 and TRBJ2-5, with D perhaps matching TRBD2 (6 bases). V was shortened by 1 base and J by 3 bases, with 9 bases between the two germline ends. This CDR3 has 14 residues. CDR1 SGHNT and CDR2 YENEEA come from the germline V gene. The CDR3 spells CASSLGGGEETQYF. DNA for the CDR3: TGTGCCAGCAGCTTAGGGGGCGGGGAAGAGACCCAGTACTTC.

The CDR3 DNA reads TGTGCCAGCGCCGGGACTAGCCGCACAGATACGCAGTATTTT. This encodes CASAGTSRTDTQYF. The gene calls are TRBV2 and TRBJ2-3; 9 bases line up with TRBD2. Germline V gives CDR1 SNHLY, CDR2 FYNNEI. With 8 bases clipped from V and 1 base from J, the junction kept 4 bases outside the gene matches. The CDR3 contains 14 residues.

The V and J genes are TRBV5-1 and TRBJ2-7, with TRBD2 matching 7 bases. The CDR3 is 12 amino acids. Germline V CDR1 and CDR2: SGHRS, YFSETQ. J was trimmed by 6 bases and V by 3 bases; bases with no gene match: 3. CDR3 in DNA: TGCGCCAGCAGCTGGGGGGGTTCCGAGCAGTACTTC. Protein: CASSWGGSEQYF. The variable domain in full, with the rest retrieved from reference TRBV5-1 and TRBJ2-7, is KAGVTQTPRYLIKTRGQQVTLSCSPISGHRSVSWYQQTPGQGLQFLFEYFSETQRNKGNFPGRFSGRQFSNSRSEMNVSTLELGDSALYLCASSWGGSEQYFGPGTRLTVT.

V usage is TRBV28 and J usage is TRBJ2-5, with D possibly being TRBD2 (6 bases). Germline loops: CDR1 MDHEN, CDR2 SYDVKM. Trimming shortened V by 7 bases and J by 1 base, and 19 bases separated the two germline ends. This CDR3 region has 16 residues. The CDR3 bases are TGTGCCAGCAAGCGGCCGGCGGGAAGGGCCCAAGAGACCCAGTACTTC. Residues: CASKRPAGRAQETQYF.

V usage is TRBV7-9 and J usage is TRBJ1-4; TRBD1 matches 10 bases. CDR3 length equals 15 residues. CDR1 and CDR2 from the germline V gene are SEHNR and FQNEAQ (reference sequence). Losses at the gene ends were 3 bases for V and 7 bases for J; bases not matched to a gene: 5. The DNA for the CDR3 is TGTGCCAGCAGCTTCCGGACAGGGGGGGCTGAAAAACTGTTTTTT. The encoded protein is CASSFRTGGAEKLFF.

This sequence joins TRBV7-8 and TRBJ1-2; 8 bases align to TRBD1. With V trimmed by 2 bases and J by 7 bases, 6 bases remained unmatched. The germline V gene has CDR1 SGHVS and CDR2 FQNEAQ. The CDR3 spans 14 residues. Here the CDR3 DNA reads TGTGCCAGCAGCTTAAATCAGGGGGCAGGTGGCTACACCTTC. As protein: CASSLNQGAGGYTF.

V gene TRBV28 combines with J gene TRBJ2-3; 7 nucleotides line up with TRBD2. Trimming removed 3 bases from V and 6 bases from J; junction bases left unmatched: 9. Germline V lookup: CDR1 MDHEN, CDR2 SYDVKM. This CDR3 has 15 amino acids. The chain's CDR3 is CASSFWVAGPDTQYF. CDR3 nucleotides: TGTGCCAGCAGTTTTTGGGTAGCGGGTCCTGATACGCAGTATTTT.

This sequence joins TRBV5-8 and TRBJ1-5; 8 bases align to TRBD1. This CDR3 is 18 amino acids long. Per the germline V gene, CDR1 is SGHTS and CDR2 is YDEGEE. V shed 1 base, J shed 0 bases, and the junction held 9 bases outside the gene matches. CDR3 in DNA: TGTGCCAGCAGCTTGCGTTCACAGGGGGGCTATAGCAATCAGCCCCAGCATTTT. Translation: CASSLRSQGGYSNQPQHF.

The table lists this clone with a few counts. The rearrangement uses TRBV28 and TRBJ1-4; D is perhaps TRBD1 (6 bases). The CDR3 spans 14 residues. Germline lookup yields CDR1 MDHEN and CDR2 SYDVKM. The V end was cut by 5 bases, the J end by 5 bases, with 12 bases between. CDR3 DNA sequence: TGTGCCAGCAGTACCACAGGGCGAAATGAAAAACTGTTTTTT. Translating it yields CASSTTGRNEKLFF.

The J gene is TRBJ1-6, the V gene TRBV9; D uncertain. CDR3 length: 12 amino acids. Trimming shortened V by 0 bases and J by 12 bases, and 7 bases separated the two germline ends. Germline CDR1 SGDLS, CDR2 YYNGEE. The DNA for the CDR3 is TGTGCCAGCAGCGTAGATCGGGGACCCCTCCACTTT. Its protein product is CASSVDRGPLHF.